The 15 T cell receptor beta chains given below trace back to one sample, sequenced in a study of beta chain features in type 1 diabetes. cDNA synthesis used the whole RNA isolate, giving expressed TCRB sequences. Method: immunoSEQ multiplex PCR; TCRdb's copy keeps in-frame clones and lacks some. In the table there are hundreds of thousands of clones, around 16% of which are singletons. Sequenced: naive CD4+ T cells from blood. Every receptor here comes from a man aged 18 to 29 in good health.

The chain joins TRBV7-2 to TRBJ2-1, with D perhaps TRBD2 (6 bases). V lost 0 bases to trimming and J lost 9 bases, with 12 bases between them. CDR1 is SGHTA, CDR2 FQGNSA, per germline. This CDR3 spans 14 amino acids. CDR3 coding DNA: TGTGCCAGCAGCTTAGCTTATCCGGGGGTTGAGCAGTTCTTC. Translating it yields CASSLAYPGVEQFF.

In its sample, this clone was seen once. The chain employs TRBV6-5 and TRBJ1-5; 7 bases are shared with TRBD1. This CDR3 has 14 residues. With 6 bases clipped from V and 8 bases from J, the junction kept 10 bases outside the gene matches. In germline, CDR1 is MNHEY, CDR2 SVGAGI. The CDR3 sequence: CASSPAGGIEPQHF. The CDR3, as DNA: TGTGCCAGCAGCCCGGCAGGGGGGATTGAGCCCCAGCATTTT.

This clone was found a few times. CDR3 sequence: CASSVEGEEQYF. Here the CDR3 DNA reads TGTGCCAGCAGCGTAGAGGGAGAAGAGCAGTACTTC. This sequence joins TRBV9 and TRBJ2-7; TRBD2 might be the D (5 bases). CDR1 and CDR2 (germline): SGDLS, YYNGEE. This CDR3 spans 12 amino acids. Trimming stripped 0 bases from V and 7 bases from J, with 8 bases between.

CDR3 DNA sequence: TGTGCCAGCAGTTCGCAGGCAGGGGGGCTCTACGAGCAGTACTTC. Its protein product is CASSSQAGGLYEQYF. This chain connects TRBV28 to TRBJ2-7, with D maybe TRBD1 (7 bases). With 4 bases removed from V and 3 bases from J, the gap between germline ends came to 16 bases. Germline CDR1 is MDHEN and CDR2 is SYDVKM. This CDR3 contains 15 residues.

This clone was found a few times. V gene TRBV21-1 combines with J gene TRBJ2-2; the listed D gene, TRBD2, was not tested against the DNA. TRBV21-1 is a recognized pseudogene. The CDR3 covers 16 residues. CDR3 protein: CASSITSGRGTGELFF. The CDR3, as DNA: TGTGCCAGCAGCATTACTAGCGGGAGAGGTACCGGGGAGCTGTTTTTT.

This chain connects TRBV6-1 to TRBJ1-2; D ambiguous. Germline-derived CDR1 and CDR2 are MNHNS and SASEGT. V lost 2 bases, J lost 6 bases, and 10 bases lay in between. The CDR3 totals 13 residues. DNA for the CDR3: TGTGCCAGCAGTGAAACTTGGGGTGATGGCTACACCTTC. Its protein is CASSETWGDGYTF.

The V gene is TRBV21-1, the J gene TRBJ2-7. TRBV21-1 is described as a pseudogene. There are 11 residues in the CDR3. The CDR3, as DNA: TGTGCCAGCAGCCAAACGTTCGAGCAGTACTTC. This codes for CASSQTFEQYF.

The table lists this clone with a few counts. As DNA, the CDR3 is TGTGCCAGCACCCCGACGGAGTACGAGCAGTACTTC. Its translation is CASTPTEYEQYF. V is TRBV7-9 and J is TRBJ2-7, with D hard to call. The ends were cut back, 7 bases at V and 4 bases at J, with 11 bases in the middle. This CDR3 is 12 amino acids long. CDR1 SEHNR and CDR2 FQNEAQ come from the germline V gene (reference sequence).

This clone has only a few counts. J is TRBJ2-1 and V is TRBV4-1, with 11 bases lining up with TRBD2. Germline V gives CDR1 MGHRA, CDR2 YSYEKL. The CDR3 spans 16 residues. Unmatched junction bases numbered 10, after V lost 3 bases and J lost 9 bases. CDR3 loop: CASSHLTSGSSGEQFF. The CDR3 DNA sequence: TGCGCCAGCAGCCACCTCACTAGCGGGAGCTCGGGTGAGCAGTTCTTC.

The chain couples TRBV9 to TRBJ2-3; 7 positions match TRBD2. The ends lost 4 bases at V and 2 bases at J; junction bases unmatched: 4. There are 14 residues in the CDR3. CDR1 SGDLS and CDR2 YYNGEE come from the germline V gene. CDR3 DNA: TGTGCCAGCAGCTACCTAGCGGACACAGATACGCAGTATTTT. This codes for CASSYLADTDTQYF.

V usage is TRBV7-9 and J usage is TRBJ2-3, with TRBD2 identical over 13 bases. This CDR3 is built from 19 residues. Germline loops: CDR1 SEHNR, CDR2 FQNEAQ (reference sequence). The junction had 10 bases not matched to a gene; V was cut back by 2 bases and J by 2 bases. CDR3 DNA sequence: TGTGCCAGCAGCTTAATTTCGGGGGGACTAGCGGGACACACAGATACGCAGTATTTT. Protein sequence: CASSLISGGLAGHTDTQYF. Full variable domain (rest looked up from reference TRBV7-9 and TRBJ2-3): DTGVSQNPRHKITKRGQNVTFRCDPISEHNRLYWYRQTLGQGPEFLTYFQNEAQLEKSRLLSDRFSAERPKGSFSTLEIQRTEQGDSAMYLCASSLISGGLAGHTDTQYFGPGTRLTVL.

CDR3: CASSLTQDISYGYTF. CDR3 in DNA: TGTGCCAGCAGCTTAACGCAGGACATATCCTATGGCTACACCTTC. This chain connects TRBV7-2 to TRBJ1-2; TRBD1 is a possible D gene (5 bases). Between the trimmed V and J ends, which lost 2 bases and 4 bases, there was a span of 14 bases. From germline, CDR1 is SGHTA and CDR2 FQGNSA. This CDR3 is 15 amino acids long.

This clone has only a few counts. CDR3 protein: CSVERLLSGANVLTF. CDR3 DNA sequence: TGCAGCGTTGAAAGGCTTCTCTCTGGGGCCAACGTCCTGACTTTC. The chain carries TRBV29-1 and TRBJ2-6; no clear D. From germline, CDR1 is SQVTM and CDR2 ANQGSEA. The ends were cut back, 2 bases at V and 0 bases at J, with 8 bases in the middle. The CDR3 extends over 15 amino acids.

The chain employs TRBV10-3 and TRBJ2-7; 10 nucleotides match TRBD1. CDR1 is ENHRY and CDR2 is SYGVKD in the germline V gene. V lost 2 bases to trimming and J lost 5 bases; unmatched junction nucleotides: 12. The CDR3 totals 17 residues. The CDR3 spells CAISEKSRQGALDEQYF. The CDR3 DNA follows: TGTGCCATCAGTGAGAAATCAAGACAGGGGGCGTTGGACGAGCAGTACTTC.

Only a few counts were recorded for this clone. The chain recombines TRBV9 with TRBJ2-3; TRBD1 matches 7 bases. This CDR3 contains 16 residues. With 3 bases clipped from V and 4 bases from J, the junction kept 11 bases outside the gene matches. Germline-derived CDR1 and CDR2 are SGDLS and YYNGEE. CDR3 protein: CASSASWDSRADTQYF. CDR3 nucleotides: TGTGCCAGCAGCGCGTCCTGGGACAGTAGGGCAGATACGCAGTATTTT.